The clone carrying this TCR beta chain was picked up a small number of times. Its specificity is not known. These data are taken from a study of shared clonotypes between healthy human individuals. Regarding the study as a whole: What limited the represented genetic and exposure-history diversity was the small number of donors.

For sorted subsets, roughly 200 ng DNA per replicate equaled 30,000 or so T cell genomes. TCRdb's table, derived via immunoSEQ multiplex PCR, lists solely in-frame clones and lacks some. Of around 370,000 clones listed, around 96% are singletons. All participating donors were Caucasian adults from Nashville, Tennessee. The CDR3 is made up of 14 amino acids. Germline V gives CDR1 MNHNS, CDR2 SASEGT. Trimming shortened V by 1 base and J by 0 bases, and 7 bases separated the two germline ends. The receptor's source is a young man in good health. Sequences were obtained from memory CD8+ T cells sorted from blood. The subset here: CD45RO+ cells pooled with CCR7-negative TemRA cells. The rearrangement joins TRBV6-1 to TRBJ2-7; D gene uncertain. The CDR3 region is CASSEVTASYEQYF. CDR3 sequence (DNA): TGTGCCAGCAGTGAAGTTACAGCCTCCTACGAGCAGTACTTC.